The clone carrying this T cell receptor (beta chain) was detected ten times or more. This sample was taken from a study of blood T cell repertoires in COVID-19. About the study: Cohort 3 recovery required two negative PCRs, clearance, or symptom resolution. From T cells, B-cell-depleted T cells, or PBMCs came the material, which was cDNA or gDNA.

Cohorts were determined from participant-reported clinical history. Here immunoSEQ multiplex PCR was the method, and the copy in TCRdb shows in-frame clones only, minus some. This repertoire shows 150,000 to 200,000 clones, approximately 90% found once; its top ten account for around 23%. The CDR3 runs 16 residues. V was pared by 5 bases and J by 6 bases, with 6 bases of the junction left unmatched. The germline V gene encodes CDR1 SGHTA and CDR2 FQGNSA. The TCR was taken from a woman aged 40-49 years in a cohort exposed to, infected with or recovered from COVID-19 (not recorded which). V gene TRBV7-2 combines with J gene TRBJ2-2, with 13 bases identical to TRBD2. Sequenced input: PBMCs or T cells enriched from blood (not recorded which). For the CDR3, the DNA is TGTGCCAGCAGCCTACTAGCGGGGGGGCGATCCGGGGAGCTGTTTTTT. Its translation is CASSLLAGGRSGELFF.